The 13 T cell receptor beta chains below were found in one sample sequenced in a study of blood T cell repertoires in COVID-19. Produced via immunoSEQ multiplex PCR; TCRdb's table is partial and in-frame only. The sample yields about 310,000 clones, more than 70% seen once. Sequenced sample: peripheral blood. The receptors come from a woman between 45 and 60 years old who had recovered from COVID-19.

The chain recombines TRBV3-1 (or the pseudogene TRBV3-2) with TRBJ2-7; tentatively, D is TRBD2 (6 bases). With 11 bases removed from V and 5 bases from J, the gap between germline ends came to 22 bases. CDR1 is LGHDT and CDR2 is YNNKEL in the germline V gene (reference sequence). This CDR3 contains 14 residues. The DNA for the CDR3 is TGTGCCCGCCGGGGGTGGGAGTGGGACGACGAGCAGTACTTC. Translated: CARRGWEWDDEQYF.

V is TRBV5-1 and J is TRBJ2-2, with 10 bases matching TRBD1. The CDR3 sequence is 17 residues long. V was pared by 4 bases and J by 4 bases, with 10 bases of the junction left unmatched. Per the germline V gene, CDR1 is SGHRS and CDR2 is YFSETQ. The CDR3 reads CASSLLPGQGPTGELFF. The CDR3 DNA reads TGCGCCAGCAGCCTATTGCCGGGACAGGGGCCCACCGGGGAGCTGTTTTTT. Together with reference TRBV5-1 and TRBJ2-2, the CDR3 gives the full variable domain: KAGVTQTPRYLIKTRGQQVTLSCSPISGHRSVSWYQQTPGQGLQFLFEYFSETQRNKGNFPGRFSGRQFSNSRSEMNVSTLELGDSALYLCASSLLPGQGPTGELFFGEGSRLTVL.

The chain employs TRBV29-1 and TRBJ1-1; possibly TRBD1 for D (6 bases). Germline CDR1 and CDR2: SQVTM and ANQGSEA. This CDR3 is built from 13 residues. Trimming shortened V by 2 bases and J by 4 bases, and 11 bases separated the two germline ends. Here the CDR3 DNA reads TGCAGCGTTGAAACACAGGGCGTCACTGAAGCTTTCTTT. This codes for CSVETQGVTEAFF.

This clone was picked up a small number of times. The V and J genes are TRBV9 and TRBJ2-1; D is uncertain. V was cut by 2 bases and J by 8 bases, with 11 bases left in between. The CDR3 is 13 amino acids. Germline V gene data show CDR1 as SGDLS and CDR2 as YYNGEE. CDR3 sequence: CASSVTGNDEQFF. CDR3 in DNA: TGTGCCAGCAGCGTTACCGGTAACGATGAGCAGTTCTTC.

V gene TRBV12-2 combines with J gene TRBJ2-7; the D call of TRBD2 is as the table states it, not checked on the DNA. TRBV12-2 is classified as a pseudogene. This CDR3 spans 15 amino acids. Here the CDR3 DNA reads TGTGCAAGTCGCTTAGGTACTAGCGGGGGGGCCGAGCAGTACTTC. It codes for CASRLGTSGGAEQYF.

The chain joins TRBV11-2 to TRBJ1-2, with TRBD1 matching over 10 bases. The V gene end was trimmed by 5 bases and the J gene end by 3 bases; junction bases not matched to a gene: 9. CDR3 length: 16 amino acids. In germline, CDR1 is SGHAT, CDR2 FQNNGV. CDR3 coding DNA: TGTGCCAGCAGCCCCCGAGGACAGGGGGGAGACTATGGCTACACCTTC. As protein: CASSPRGQGGDYGYTF.

This chain links TRBV18 with TRBJ2-1, with D maybe TRBD2 (5 bases). V was cut by 2 bases and J by 10 bases, with 9 bases left in between. CDR1 KGHSH and CDR2 LQKENI come from the germline V gene. This CDR3 spans 12 amino acids. CDR3 coding DNA: TGTGCCAGCTCACCAGAGGGTTGGGAGCAGTTCTTC. Translation gives CASSPEGWEQFF.

The chain couples TRBV20-1 to TRBJ2-1, with D maybe TRBD1 (6 bases). This CDR3 is 11 amino acids long. The V end was cut by 4 bases, the J end by 9 bases, with 10 bases between. In germline, CDR1 is DFQATT, CDR2 SNEGSKA (reference sequence). CDR3 sequence: CSANRAGEQFF. The CDR3 coding sequence is TGCAGTGCTAACAGGGCTGGTGAGCAGTTCTTC.

V gene TRBV7-6 combines with J gene TRBJ2-5, with 10 nucleotides matching TRBD2. After removal of 0 bases from V and 5 bases from J, the junction contained 6 bases not matched to a gene. The CDR3 contains 16 residues. Germline CDR1 reads SGHVS; CDR2 reads FNYEAQ. The CDR3 DNA is TGTGCCAGCAGCTTAGCGCTAGCGGGAGTGTGGGAGACCCAGTACTTC. It translates to CASSLALAGVWETQYF.

The chain combines TRBV19 with TRBJ1-2; 10 positions match TRBD1. Germline V gene data show CDR1 as LNHDA and CDR2 as SQIVND (reference sequence). V gave up 9 bases and J gave up 8 bases; unmatched junction bases: 9. The CDR3 runs 13 residues. The CDR3 nucleotides are TGTGCCAGCACGGAGGACAGGGGGACGGGCTACACCTTC. Translated: CASTEDRGTGYTF.

CDR3 region: CASSYSAGGEEQYF. The CDR3 DNA follows: TGTGCCAGCAGTTACTCCGCGGGGGGGGAGGAGCAGTACTTC. The chain employs TRBV6-5 and TRBJ2-7; 9 positions match TRBD2. The CDR3 length is 14 residues. Germline values: CDR1 MNHEY, CDR2 SVGAGI. V lost 0 bases, J lost 7 bases, and 4 bases stayed unmatched.

The rearrangement uses TRBV28 and TRBJ1-1, with D possibly being TRBD1 (5 bases). Germline CDR1 is MDHEN and CDR2 is SYDVKM. The V gene lost 6 bases and the J gene lost 2 bases, with 10 bases spanning the gap. This CDR3 is 13 amino acids long. The CDR3 here is CASRGHLNTEAFF. The CDR3 nucleotides read TGTGCCAGCAGGGGGCACCTAAACACTGAAGCTTTCTTT.

The V and J genes are TRBV19 and TRBJ2-5, with D possibly matching TRBD2 (7 bases). V shed 7 bases and J shed 5 bases, with 14 bases lying between them. The CDR3 runs 13 residues. Germline values: CDR1 LNHDA, CDR2 SQIVND (reference sequence). The CDR3 region is CASIGGPGETQYF. Here the CDR3 DNA reads TGTGCCAGTATCGGGGGGCCAGGGGAGACCCAGTACTTC.